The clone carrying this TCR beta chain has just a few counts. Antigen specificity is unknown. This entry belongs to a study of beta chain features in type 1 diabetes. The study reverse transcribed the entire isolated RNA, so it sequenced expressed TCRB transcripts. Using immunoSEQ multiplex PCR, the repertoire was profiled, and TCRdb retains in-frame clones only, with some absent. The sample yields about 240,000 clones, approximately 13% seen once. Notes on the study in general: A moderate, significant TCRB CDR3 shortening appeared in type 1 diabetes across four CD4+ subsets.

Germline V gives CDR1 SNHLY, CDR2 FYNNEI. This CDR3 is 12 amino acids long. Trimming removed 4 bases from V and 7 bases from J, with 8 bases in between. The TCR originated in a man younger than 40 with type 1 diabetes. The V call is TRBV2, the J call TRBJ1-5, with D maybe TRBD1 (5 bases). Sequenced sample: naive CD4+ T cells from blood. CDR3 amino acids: CASSVQEQPQHF. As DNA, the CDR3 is TGTGCCAGCAGTGTACAGGAGCAGCCCCAGCATTTT.